The 7 T cell receptor beta chains given below trace back to one sample, sequenced in a study of cytomegalovirus exposure and HLA in healthy donors (dated by TCRdb to 2015 to 2018). The receptor library was made with the immunoSEQ multiplex PCR assay. A mixture of 60 forward primers for TCR Vbeta segments and 13 reverse primers for TCR Jbeta segments was used in the multiplex PCR. This is the immuneACCESS table as TCRdb keeps it, with only in-frame sequences that have V and J called. A part of the clones is gone; compared with another copy, unresolved V genes explain less than half, and the rest is unexplained. Within this sample are about 95,000 clones, with around 86% of them counted one time only. Of the sample, approximately 4.2% falls within the top ten clones. The sequenced material came from PBMCs. These receptors all come from a woman aged 70-85 years in good health and CMV-seropositive.

This chain links TRBV4-2 with TRBJ2-2; 10 positions agree with TRBD2. This CDR3 region has 16 residues. The trim removed 1 base at V and 6 bases at J, leaving 5 bases unmatched. Germline assignment: CDR1 LGHNA and CDR2 YNFKEQ. CDR3 residues: CASSQGLAGVAGELFF. As DNA, the CDR3 is TGTGCCAGCAGCCAAGGACTAGCGGGTGTGGCCGGGGAGCTGTTTTTT.

The chain uses TRBV2 and TRBJ2-2; 9 bases map to TRBD1. The V gene end was trimmed by 7 bases and the J gene end by 7 bases; junction bases not matched to a gene: 10. The CDR3 is 15 residues long. Germline CDR1 SNHLY, CDR2 FYNNEI. The CDR3 DNA sequence: TGTGCCAGCAAAGGACAGGGGATGGGCGGCGGGGAGCTGTTTTTT. Protein sequence: CASKGQGMGGGELFF.

The genes are TRBV19 and TRBJ2-5; D may be TRBD1 (6 bases). The germline CDR1 and CDR2 sequences are LNHDA and SQIVND (reference sequence). Trimming shortened V by 4 bases and J by 3 bases, and 12 bases separated the two germline ends. This CDR3 has 14 amino acids. In DNA, the CDR3 is TGTGCCAGTAGTACCCGACAGGCCAAAGAGACCCAGTACTTC. Encoded protein: CASSTRQAKETQYF. The variable domain in full, with the rest retrieved from reference TRBV19 and TRBJ2-5, is DGGITQSPKYLFRKEGQNVTLSCEQNLNHDAMYWYRQDPGQGLRLIYYSQIVNDFQKGDIAEGYSVSREKKESFPLTVTSAQKNPTAFYLCASSTRQAKETQYFGPGTRLLVL.

The V gene is TRBV28, the J gene TRBJ2-7, with TRBD1 matching over 7 bases. The ends lost 7 bases at V and 3 bases at J; junction bases unmatched: 9. Germline V lookup: CDR1 MDHEN, CDR2 SYDVKM. This CDR3 region has 14 residues. CDR3 in DNA: TGTGCCAGCACAAACACAGGGGATCACTACGAGCAGTACTTC. Encoded protein: CASTNTGDHYEQYF.

This clone was counted a single time. The chain couples TRBV6-5 to TRBJ2-3, with D hard to call. CDR3 length equals 13 residues. Germline assignment: CDR1 MNHEY and CDR2 SVGAGI. Trimming removed 6 bases at V and 5 bases at J, with 12 bases between. CDR3 sequence: CASRPPALDTQYF. The CDR3 DNA is TGTGCCAGCAGGCCCCCAGCGTTAGATACGCAGTATTTT.

The chain is built from TRBV2 and TRBJ1-1; D may be TRBD1 (6 bases). Trimming removed 7 bases from V and 0 bases from J, with 12 bases in between. From germline, CDR1 is SNHLY and CDR2 FYNNEI. This CDR3 has 14 residues. Here the CDR3 reads CASTGQLMNTEAFF. The CDR3 DNA follows: TGTGCCAGCACTGGACAGTTAATGAACACTGAAGCTTTCTTT.

Remarks on this clone: One end of the junction varies from germline; a read error may be responsible. For the CDR3, the DNA is TGCGCCAGCAGCTCCGACAATGAGCAGTTCTTC. This encodes CASSSDNEQFF. V and J are TRBV5-1 and TRBJ2-1, with D uncertain. Germline-derived CDR1 and CDR2 are SGHRS and YFSETQ. This CDR3 has 11 residues.